These T cell receptor beta chains were read from a single sample in a study of graft-versus-host responses after intestinal transplantation. The method was immunoSEQ multiplex PCR; TCRdb's version includes in-frame clones alone and lacks a portion of them. The sample consists of about 90,000 clones, about 88% of them appearing once. Their cognate antigens are unknown. The specimen comprised unstimulated CD4+ T cells sorted from spleen or lymph node cells, sampled before transplant. These receptors originate from a human donor who was the organ donor for an intestinal transplant. Both conserved end residues are part of each CDR3. A D gene is named only where the DNA matches it firmly. Some rows have no size entry. The others give once, few or many, or a class for an expanded clone.

d_call	cdr3_length	v_call	j_call	clone_size	cdr3_nt	cdr3_aa
TRBD1	14	TRBV7-9	TRBJ2-2	-	TGTGCCAGCAGCTCGGACAGGGACACCGGGGAGCTGTTTTTT	CASSSDRDTGELFF
-	17	TRBV4-1	TRBJ2-7	-	TGCGCCAGCAGCCAAGTGGTGGGGGGAAGCCCTCACTACGAGCAGTACTTC	CASSQVVGGSPHYEQYF
TRBD2	13	TRBV11-3	TRBJ2-1	-	TGTGCCAGCAGCTCCCGGGGGGGCAATGAGCAGTTCTTC	CASSSRGGNEQFF
TRBD2	15	TRBV5-6	TRBJ2-2	-	TGTGCCAGCAGCCGAGCGGGAGGGCCTCCCGGGGAGCTGTTTTTT	CASSRAGGPPGELFF
-	17	TRBV5-1	TRBJ1-6	few	TGCGCCAGCAGCTTGGCGGGTACGAGCTCCTATAATTCACCCCTCCACTTT	CASSLAGTSSYNSPLHF
-	16	TRBV5-1	TRBJ1-2	once	TGCGCCAGCAGCACTTCCCGGGATCGGGTGAACTATGGCTACACCTTC	CASSTSRDRVNYGYTF
TRBD2	15	TRBV14	TRBJ2-3	-	TGTGCCAGCAGCATTAGCGGGGGCCCCACAGATACGCAGTATTTT	CASSISGGPTDTQYF
TRBD2	14	TRBV6-1	TRBJ2-1	few	TGTGCCAGCAGCTGGACTAGCACCTACAATGAGCAGTTCTTC	CASSWTSTYNEQFF
TRBD2	14	TRBV11-2	TRBJ2-7	few	TGTGCCAGCAGCTTAGGACTAGCGGCTTACGAGCAGTACTTC	CASSLGLAAYEQYF
TRBD2	20	TRBV4-3	TRBJ2-1	-	TGCGCCAGCAGCCAAGATCTAAACGCCCTAGCGGGGACCGGGGACAATGAGCAGTTCTTC	CASSQDLNALAGTGDNEQFF
TRBD2	16	TRBV7-8	TRBJ2-5	once	TGTGCCAGCAGCCCTAGACTAGCGGGGGGGCGAAAGACCCAGTACTTC	CASSPRLAGGRKTQYF
-	14	TRBV25-1	TRBJ2-3	-	TGTGCCAGCCGGGGAAGAACAACTGTAGATACGCAGTATTTT	CASRGRTTVDTQYF
-	14	TRBV2	TRBJ2-2	-	TGTGCCAGCAGTAGACGGGAGCTTACCGGGGAGCTGTTTTTT	CASSRRELTGELFF
TRBD2	13	TRBV6-5	TRBJ2-4	-	TGTGCCAGCAGGACTAGCGGGAGTAACATTCAGTACTTC	CASRTSGSNIQYF